This T cell receptor (beta chain) was sequenced during a study of shared clonotypes between healthy human individuals. The germline V and J ends were trimmed by 5 bases and 7 bases, with 18 bases remaining between them. Per germline, CDR1 SGHNT and CDR2 YYREEE (reference sequence). This CDR3 is 15 amino acids long. Assay used: immunoSEQ multiplex PCR; TCRdb lists only in-frame clones, some missing. The table has roughly 1,500,000 clones, 95% to 99% seen once. The sequence derives from a man aged 25 to 40 in good health. V and J are TRBV5-4 and TRBJ2-2; weak D call: TRBD1 (5 bases). The sequenced material came from naive CD4+ T cells sorted from blood. Subset of the sample: CD45RA+ positively selected. The CDR3 DNA follows: TGTGCCAGCAGTACCGCGGAAGGGGTTGGCGGGGAGCTGTTTTTT. This sequence encodes CASSTAEGVGGELFF.